The next 31 T cell receptor beta chains were all read from a single sample in a study of neoadjuvant anti-PD-1 for oral cavity cancer. Time point meaning: after neoadjuvant nivolumab, at surgical resection. Produced via immunoSEQ multiplex PCR; TCRdb's table is partial and in-frame only. The table includes over 65,000 clones, 70% to 90% detected once. Sequencing was performed on PBMCs, taken after nivolumab (anti-PD-1) treatment. The receptors shown here come from a person between 35 and 79 years old with oral cavity squamous cell carcinoma.

The CDR3 DNA sequence: TGTGCCAGCTCACCACCAACGGCCAGCAGCTATGGCTACACCTTC. Translated: CASSPPTASSYGYTF. This chain joins TRBV18 and TRBJ1-2, with D uncertain. Trimming cost V 0 bases and J 4 bases, with 12 bases left between them. Germline-derived CDR1 and CDR2 are KGHSH and LQKENI. The CDR3 contains 15 residues. The whole variable domain, filled in from reference TRBV18 and TRBJ1-2, reads NAGVMQNPRHLVRRRGQEARLRCSPMKGHSHVYWYRQLPEEGLKFMVYLQKENIIDESGMPKERFSAEFPKEGPSILRIQQVVRGDSAAYFCASSPPTASSYGYTFGSGTRLTVV.

The rearrangement links TRBV5-1 to TRBJ2-5; the D gene is possibly TRBD1 (7 bases). Germline V gene lookup returns CDR1 SGHRS and CDR2 YFSETQ. Trimming stripped 3 bases from V and 2 bases from J, with 11 bases between. The CDR3 runs to 14 residues. The CDR3 is CASSSSGGQETQYF. The CDR3 DNA is TGCGCCAGCAGCTCTTCAGGGGGGCAAGAGACCCAGTACTTC.

This sequence joins TRBV6-1 and TRBJ2-7; a possible D gene is TRBD2 (5 bases). Trimming stripped 1 base from V and 4 bases from J, with 14 bases between. The CDR3 covers 15 residues. CDR1 and CDR2 from the germline V gene are MNHNS and SASEGT. The CDR3 bases are TGTGCCAGCAGTGAAGGCGACCTAGGCGGGTACGAGCAGTACTTC. This translates into CASSEGDLGGYEQYF.

This chain connects TRBV9 to TRBJ2-3; D is possibly TRBD2 (6 bases). The length of the CDR3 is 18 residues. The V end lost 0 bases, the J end lost 6 bases, and 23 bases lay between the germline ends. The V gene's germline CDR1 is SGDLS and CDR2 YYNGEE. The chain's CDR3 is CASSVGFDTGLFTDTQYF. CDR3 DNA sequence: TGTGCCAGCAGCGTAGGCTTTGACACGGGACTCTTCACGGATACGCAGTATTTT.

The rearrangement uses TRBV1 and TRBJ2-7; the table assigns TRBD1, which was not confirmed against the DNA. TRBV1 has pseudogene status. The CDR3 covers 12 residues. CDR3 residues: CTSSLHSYEQYF. In nucleotides, the CDR3 is TGCACCAGCAGCCTACACTCCTACGAGCAGTACTTC.

This rearrangement joins TRBV6-1 to TRBJ2-2, with TRBD2 as a possible D gene (6 bases). The CDR3 has 12 amino acids. Germline CDR1 reads MNHNS; CDR2 reads SASEGT. V gave up 6 bases and J gave up 4 bases, with 6 bases separating them. CDR3 loop: CASRGGTGELFF. The CDR3 nucleotides are TGTGCCAGCAGGGGGGGCACCGGGGAGCTGTTTTTT.

The chain employs TRBV27 and TRBJ2-3; 7 bases align to TRBD1. V dropped 6 bases and J dropped 5; count of bases not matched to a gene: 8. Per germline, CDR1 MNHEY and CDR2 SMNVEV (reference sequence). CDR3 size: 14 residues. DNA of the CDR3: TGTGCCAGCAGCCCTAGGGGGCTGGGAGATACGCAGTATTTT. Translated: CASSPRGLGDTQYF.

This chain joins TRBV7-8 and TRBJ1-1; D remains unclear. Germline loops: CDR1 SGHVS, CDR2 FQNEAQ. This CDR3 is 14 amino acids long. V was pared by 2 bases and J by 5 bases, with 12 bases between. The CDR3 is CASSLFTGNTEAFF. CDR3 bases: TGTGCCAGCAGCTTATTCACCGGGAATACTGAAGCTTTCTTT.

The chain is built from TRBV5-1 and TRBJ2-7, with D maybe TRBD1 (6 bases). This CDR3 has 14 residues. Germline V gene lookup returns CDR1 SGHRS and CDR2 YFSETQ. V gave up 3 bases and J gave up 3 bases, with 13 bases separating them. This chain's CDR3 is CASSYLTTGYEQYF. The CDR3 nucleotides read TGCGCCAGCAGCTACCTGACGACAGGCTACGAGCAGTACTTC.

This clone was seen once. The gene calls are TRBV5-1 and TRBJ1-1; 9 bases are shared with TRBD1. The junction had 9 bases not matched to a gene; V was cut back by 6 bases and J by 0 bases. The CDR3 has 16 residues. The V gene's germline CDR1 is SGHRS and CDR2 YFSETQ. The CDR3 nucleotides read TGCGCCAGCAATCCGGGACAGGGCTACATGAACACTGAAGCTTTCTTT. Residues: CASNPGQGYMNTEAFF.

V usage is TRBV4-2 and J usage is TRBJ2-7, with D perhaps matching TRBD2 (5 bases). The length of the CDR3 is 15 residues. Trimming left V 0 bases short and J 3 bases short, with 12 bases between. Per the germline V gene, CDR1 is LGHNA and CDR2 is YNFKEQ. CDR3 coding DNA: TGTGCCAGCAGCCAAGATTTGAGGGTTCACTACGAGCAGTACTTC. This encodes CASSQDLRVHYEQYF.

The rearrangement links TRBV20-1 to TRBJ1-2; D ambiguous. The germline V gene encodes CDR1 DFQATT and CDR2 SNEGSKA (reference sequence). CDR3 size: 11 residues. The V gene lost 6 bases and the J gene lost 13 bases, with 18 bases spanning the gap. CDR3 in DNA: TGCAGTGCCTCCCCCGTCGGGCCAGTCACCTTC. This sequence encodes CSASPVGPVTF.

V usage is TRBV6-6 and J usage is TRBJ2-2, with 11 bases aligning to TRBD2. J lost 3 bases, V lost 2 bases, and 2 bases had no gene match. Germline values: CDR1 MNHNY, CDR2 SVGAGI (reference sequence). The CDR3 extends over 16 amino acids. The CDR3 sequence: CASSYTSGGHTGELFF. DNA for the CDR3: TGTGCCAGCAGTTACACTAGCGGGGGTCACACCGGGGAGCTGTTTTTT.

The gene calls are TRBV6-6 and TRBJ1-4, with TRBD1 matching 7 bases. The CDR3 spans 14 residues. The germline gives CDR1 MNHNY, CDR2 SVGAGI (reference sequence). Trimming at V came to 1 base and at J to 8 bases, leaving 4 bases not matched to a gene. The CDR3 DNA reads as TGTGCCAGCAGTTACTTGAGGGGGCGGGAAAAACTGTTTTTT. The encoded protein is CASSYLRGREKLFF.

V usage is TRBV29-1 and J usage is TRBJ1-1; 7 nucleotides agree with TRBD1. CDR3 length equals 12 residues. J lost 1 base, V lost 6 bases, and 2 bases had no gene match. Per germline, CDR1 SQVTM and CDR2 ANQGSEA. Written as DNA, the CDR3 is TGCAGCGTCCGGACAGGGAACACTGAAGCTTTCTTT. Translating it yields CSVRTGNTEAFF.

This sequence joins TRBV7-3 and TRBJ2-3; a weak D match, TRBD2 (6 bases). Trimming pared 1 base from V and 6 bases from J, leaving 11 bases between. This CDR3 region has 14 residues. Germline V gene data show CDR1 as SGHTA and CDR2 as FQGTGA. CDR3 protein: CASSLMAGRDTQYF. CDR3 DNA sequence: TGTGCCAGCAGCTTAATGGCGGGAAGGGATACGCAGTATTTT. Together with reference TRBV7-3 and TRBJ2-3, the CDR3 gives the full variable domain: GAGVSQTPSNKVTEKGKYVELRCDPISGHTALYWYRQSLGQGPEFLIYFQGTGAADDSGLPNDRFFAVRPEGSVSTLKIQRTERGDSAVYLCASSLMAGRDTQYFGPGTRLTVL.

This rearrangement joins TRBV30 to TRBJ2-5; 7 nucleotides agree with TRBD2. V dropped 0 bases and J dropped 4; count of bases not matched to a gene: 2. The CDR3 covers 13 residues. Per the germline V gene, CDR1 is GTSNPN and CDR2 is SVGIG (reference sequence). CDR3 in DNA: TGTGCCTGGAGTGTACGCGGGGGAGAGACCCAGTACTTC. Translation gives CAWSVRGGETQYF.

The chain combines TRBV6-1 with TRBJ2-3; no reliable D call. Per the germline V gene, CDR1 is MNHNS and CDR2 is SASEGT. This CDR3 comprises 15 residues. Trimming removed 1 base from V and 2 bases from J, with 10 bases in between. The CDR3 is CASSEGALSTDTQYF. Here the CDR3 DNA reads TGTGCCAGCAGTGAAGGGGCCCTATCCACAGATACGCAGTATTTT.

The chain links TRBV27 to TRBJ2-1; D gene unclear. The germline CDR1 and CDR2 sequences are MNHEY and SMNVEV (reference sequence). The V and J ends lost 3 bases and 1 base respectively, with 13 bases between them. The length of the CDR3 is 16 residues. The CDR3 here is CASSLEAALSYNEQFF. CDR3 DNA sequence: TGTGCCAGCAGTTTGGAAGCAGCCTTGTCCTACAATGAGCAGTTCTTC.

V and J are TRBV11-2 and TRBJ1-1; D may be TRBD1 (6 bases). The V end was cut by 5 bases, the J end by 4 bases, with 14 bases between. This CDR3 has 14 residues. Germline V gene lookup returns CDR1 SGHAT and CDR2 FQNNGV. The chain's CDR3 is CASSLLVGGTEAFF. The CDR3 bases are TGTGCCAGCAGCCTCCTGGTAGGGGGCACTGAAGCTTTCTTT.

CDR3 region: CASSSRVSVEKLFF. CDR3 nucleotides: TGTGCCAGCAGCAGCCGGGTGTCTGTTGAAAAACTGTTTTTT. V gene TRBV7-9 combines with J gene TRBJ1-4; D ambiguous. The V gene's germline CDR1 is SEHNR and CDR2 FQNEAQ (reference sequence). Trimming took 5 bases from V and 7 from J, leaving 14 bases between them. This CDR3 region has 14 residues.

The count of this clone is one. The gene calls are TRBV11-2 and TRBJ1-2; D not resolved. The germline V gene has CDR1 SGHAT and CDR2 FQNNGV. Trimming shortened V by 5 bases and J by 2 bases, and 12 bases separated the two germline ends. The length of the CDR3 is 14 residues. The CDR3 sequence is CASSLSGANYGYTF. CDR3 sequence (DNA): TGTGCCAGCAGCCTGAGCGGCGCCAACTATGGCTACACCTTC.

The V and J genes are TRBV6-6 and TRBJ2-1, with TRBD2 matching 14 bases. J gave up 10 bases and V 2 bases, and 4 bases lay outside the gene matches. This CDR3 has 15 residues. In germline, CDR1 is MNHNY, CDR2 SVGAGI (reference sequence). Here the CDR3 DNA reads TGTGCCAGCAGTTACCCGGGACTAGCGGGAGTAGAGCAGTTCTTC. This encodes CASSYPGLAGVEQFF.

This clone came up once. The chain carries TRBV5-1 and TRBJ1-5; D remains ambiguous. Germline assignment: CDR1 SGHRS and CDR2 YFSETQ. This CDR3 has 14 residues. V was shortened by 6 bases and J by 2 bases, with 12 bases between the two germline ends. The CDR3, as DNA: TGCGCCAGCATCCAAGTGCAGGGCAATCAGCCCCAGCATTTT. Its translation: CASIQVQGNQPQHF. The complete variable domain, with remaining parts taken from reference TRBV5-1 and TRBJ1-5, reads KAGVTQTPRYLIKTRGQQVTLSCSPISGHRSVSWYQQTPGQGLQFLFEYFSETQRNKGNFPGRFSGRQFSNSRSEMNVSTLELGDSALYLCASIQVQGNQPQHFGDGTRLSIL.

The chain has TRBV7-9 and TRBJ2-7; D unclear. In germline, CDR1 is SEHNR, CDR2 FQNEAQ (reference sequence). CDR3 length equals 13 residues. Trimming cost V 4 bases and J 7 bases, with 14 bases left between them. The CDR3 DNA sequence: TGTGCCAGCAGCTATACCCAGGTAACTGAGCAGTACTTC. Translating gives CASSYTQVTEQYF.

The chain has TRBV7-3 and TRBJ2-2; D is perhaps TRBD2 (6 bases). Germline V gene lookup returns CDR1 SGHTA and CDR2 FQGTGA. Trimming cost V 5 bases and J 7 bases, with 14 bases left between them. This CDR3 spans 14 amino acids. As DNA, the CDR3 is TGTGCCAGCAGCCCCGCGACTAGTGTCGGGGAGCTGTTTTTT. Translating it yields CASSPATSVGELFF.

The chain couples TRBV6-5 to TRBJ1-2; D is undetermined. Germline V gives CDR1 MNHEY, CDR2 SVGAGI. This CDR3 is 13 amino acids long. Trimming cost V 3 bases and J 3 bases, with 8 bases left between them. CDR3 DNA: TGTGCCAGCAGTTATTCGACGGACTATGGCTACACCTTC. Its protein product is CASSYSTDYGYTF.

The genes are TRBV7-3 and TRBJ2-3, with a tentative D call TRBD1 (6 bases). In germline, CDR1 is SGHTA, CDR2 FQGTGA. Deletions cut 4 bases from V and 2 bases from J, with 7 bases between. There are 13 residues in the CDR3. CDR3 sequence (DNA): TGTGCCAGCAGCTGGGACATCACAGATACGCAGTATTTT. It encodes CASSWDITDTQYF.

In this sample, this clone turned up once. The V gene is TRBV4-1, the J gene TRBJ2-3; 9 bases match TRBD1. V lost 3 bases, J lost 8 bases, and 12 bases stayed unmatched. The germline gives CDR1 MGHRA, CDR2 YSYEKL. The CDR3 consists of 16 residues. The CDR3 reads CASSHYRDRAQGTQYF. The CDR3, as DNA: TGCGCCAGCAGCCATTACCGGGACAGGGCGCAGGGTACGCAGTATTTT.

The V gene is TRBV7-8, the J gene TRBJ2-1, with no clear D. Germline V gene sequence: CDR1 SGHVS, CDR2 FQNEAQ. V was trimmed by 5 bases and J by 3 bases, leaving 14 bases between them. The CDR3 is made up of 15 amino acids. CDR3 amino acids: CASSGVQGLYNEQFF. CDR3 bases: TGTGCCAGCAGCGGGGTCCAAGGGCTCTACAATGAGCAGTTCTTC.

This clone came up once. J is TRBJ2-3 and V is TRBV27; no definite D call. V was clipped by 2 bases and J by 1 base, with 4 bases between them. CDR3 length equals 13 residues. Per germline, CDR1 MNHEY and CDR2 SMNVEV (reference sequence). The CDR3 protein is CASSLVGTDTQYF. The CDR3 DNA sequence: TGTGCCAGCAGTTTAGTAGGCACAGATACGCAGTATTTT.